Below are 8 T cell receptor beta chains sequenced from a single sample in a study of blood T cell repertoires in COVID-19. Assay used: immunoSEQ multiplex PCR; TCRdb lists only in-frame clones, some missing. This table holds 200,000 to 300,000 clones, 84% found once. Sequencing was carried out using peripheral blood. Source of these receptors: a man in his forties who had recovered from COVID-19.

The rearrangement joins TRBV7-9 to TRBJ2-1; 7 bases line up with TRBD1. Germline CDR1 reads SEHNR; CDR2 reads FQNEAQ (reference sequence). The CDR3 length is 15 residues. Losses at the gene ends were 5 bases for V and 9 bases for J; bases not matched to a gene: 13. The CDR3 region is CASSPGRDSLPEQFF. The CDR3 DNA follows: TGTGCCAGCAGCCCGGGCCGGGACAGCCTTCCTGAGCAGTTCTTC.

The rearrangement uses TRBV9 and TRBJ2-5; D gene uncertain. Trimming removed 0 bases at V and 0 bases at J, with 12 bases between. The CDR3 spans 16 residues. The germline V gene has CDR1 SGDLS and CDR2 YYNGEE. The DNA of the CDR3 is TGTGCCAGCAGCGTAGGCACGCTGGCCCACCAAGAGACCCAGTACTTC. Translation: CASSVGTLAHQETQYF.

This clone was counted a few times. The V call is TRBV5-1, the J call TRBJ2-7; possibly TRBD2 for D (5 bases). Trimming removed 0 bases from V and 5 bases from J, with 12 bases in between. The CDR3 totals 14 residues. CDR1 is SGHRS, CDR2 YFSETQ, per germline. The CDR3: CASSLGLLDDEQYF. CDR3 sequence (DNA): TGCGCCAGCAGCTTGGGACTACTCGATGACGAGCAGTACTTC.

The genes are TRBV7-9 and TRBJ2-1; 8 bases align to TRBD2. CDR1 is SEHNR and CDR2 is FQNEAQ in the germline V gene (reference sequence). This CDR3 is built from 15 residues. The ends lost 1 base at V and 9 bases at J; junction bases unmatched: 8. The DNA for the CDR3 is TGTGCCAGCAGCTTAGGCGTTAGCGGGGAGCCTGAGCAGTTCTTC. It translates to CASSLGVSGEPEQFF. Combining the CDR3 with reference TRBV7-9 and TRBJ2-1 gives the whole variable domain DTGVSQNPRHKITKRGQNVTFRCDPISEHNRLYWYRQTLGQGPEFLTYFQNEAQLEKSRLLSDRFSAERPKGSFSTLEIQRTEQGDSAMYLCASSLGVSGEPEQFFGPGTRLTVL.

This chain joins TRBV18 and TRBJ2-5; 7 nucleotides agree with TRBD2. The V segment lost 3 bases and the J segment 4 bases; nucleotides outside the gene matches: 2. The germline gives CDR1 KGHSH, CDR2 LQKENI. The CDR3 is 13 residues long. The CDR3 DNA follows: TGTGCCAGCTCACCGGGGGAGGGAGAGACCCAGTACTTC. Its translation: CASSPGEGETQYF.

This rearrangement joins TRBV9 to TRBJ1-2, with unresolved D. Trimming removed 0 bases from V and 4 bases from J, with 10 bases in between. This CDR3 is 14 amino acids long. Looked up from germline, CDR1 is SGDLS and CDR2 is YYNGEE. CDR3 bases: TGTGCCAGCAGCGTAGAGGGAGGGCTCTATGGCTACACCTTC. Its translation is CASSVEGGLYGYTF. Looking up the rest from reference TRBV9 and TRBJ1-2 gives the full variable domain: DSGVTQTPKHLITATGQRVTLRCSPRSGDLSVYWYQQSLDQGLQFLIQYYNGEERAKGNILERFSAQQFPDLHSELNLSSLELGDSALYFCASSVEGGLYGYTFGSGTRLTVV.

This clone was counted a single time. V and J are TRBV4-1 and TRBJ1-4; 8 nucleotides match TRBD1. J gave up 7 bases and V 1 base, and 2 bases lay outside the gene matches. The CDR3 is made up of 14 amino acids. The germline CDR1 and CDR2 sequences are MGHRA and YSYEKL. In nucleotides, the CDR3 is TGCGCCAGCAGCCAAGGCGACAGGGGTGAAAAACTGTTTTTT. Translating gives CASSQGDRGEKLFF.

This sequence joins TRBV7-2 and TRBJ1-1; maybe TRBD1 (6 bases). Per germline, CDR1 SGHTA and CDR2 FQGNSA. V lost 4 bases and J lost 8, with 11 bases in between. This CDR3 has 12 amino acids. CDR3 DNA sequence: TGTGCCAGCAGCTACCGGACAGCCGAAGCTTTCTTT. Protein product: CASSYRTAEAFF.